This T cell receptor (beta chain) comes out of a study of shared clonotypes between healthy human individuals. Germline-derived CDR1 and CDR2 are SGDLS and YYNGEE. This CDR3 contains 18 residues. The trim removed 4 bases at V and 4 bases at J, leaving 15 bases unmatched. Study-level findings and limits: Despite large depth, sorted-subset datasets appeared incompletely sequenced. Some naive CD4 clonotypes, around 4.9%, turned up in common across several donors.

Every subset had its genomic DNA shared out evenly among several immunoSEQ plates. This table comes from immunoSEQ multiplex PCR, and its TCRdb copy is limited to in-frame clones, with some not included. Here the sample spans 150,000 to 200,000 clones, about 68% being singletons. Turning to this clone: Its antigen is as yet unknown.

This clonotype was obtained from a man younger than 40 in good health. The source material was memory CD4+ T cells sorted from blood. Specified subset: CD45RA-negative fraction. The chain links TRBV9 to TRBJ2-1; 9 nucleotides line up with TRBD2. The CDR3 region is CASSFIGTSSGIYNEQFF. The CDR3 region has the DNA TGTGCCAGCAGCTTCATTGGGACTAGCTCTGGGATTTACAATGAGCAGTTCTTC.